Listed below are T cell receptor beta chains from one sample, sequenced in a study of blood T cells in healthy people across ages. One entry per CDR3 protein, called by TCRdb with MiXCR from the 5' RACE reads. The data show approximately 1,700,000 distinct CDR3 sequences, roughly two fifths seen once. The specimen sequenced was blood. All receptors derive from a human donor in good health. Both conserved end residues are part of each CDR3. D genes are given only for firm matches. Clone size is not always given. Where it is, it says once, few, many or a class for expanded clones.

j_call | d_call | v_call | clone_size | cdr3_aa | cdr3_nt
TRBJ2-1 | TRBD2 | TRBV7-2 | once | CASSLWGLAVNEQFF | TGTGCCAGCAGCTTATGGGGACTAGCGGTAAATGAGCAGTTCTTC
TRBJ1-2 | - | TRBV3-1 | - | CASSQDGNLVRGSNYGYTF | TGTGCCAGCAGCCAAGACGGGAATCTTGTTAGGGGAAGTAACTATGGCTACACCTTC
TRBJ2-3 | - | TRBV28 | - | CASSPPSSSTDTQYF | TGTGCCAGCAGTCCTCCGTCTTCGAGCACAGATACGCAGTATTTT
TRBJ2-1 | - | TRBV6-1 | - | CASSVRNNEQFF | TGTGCCAGCAGTGTAAGAAACAATGAGCAGTTCTTC
TRBJ2-1 | TRBD2 | TRBV11-2 | few | CASSLGIGVVTSGGVYNEQFF | TGTGCCAGCAGCTTAGGGATAGGTGTGGTGACTAGCGGGGGGGTATACAATGAGCAGTTCTTC
TRBJ2-5 | TRBD1 | TRBV13 | - | CASSHDGTGVGEQYF | TGTGCCAGCAGTCACGACGGGACAGGGGTGGGAGAGCAGTACTTC
TRBJ1-5 | TRBD1 | TRBV4-2 | - | CASSLRDRGADNQPQHF | TGTGCCAGCAGCCTCCGGGACAGGGGCGCCGACAATCAGCCCCAGCATTTT
TRBJ2-7 | TRBD1 | TRBV29-1 | - | CSVPTGSGYEQYF | TGCAGCGTTCCGACAGGGTCAGGGTACGAGCAGTACTTC
TRBJ2-4 | - | TRBV4-1 | - | CASSQAIAKNIQYF | TGCGCCAGCAGCCAGGCAATAGCCAAAAACATTCAGTACTTC
TRBJ2-1 | TRBD2 | TRBV6-1 | few | CASSSGSTSGGYNEQFF | TGTGCCAGCAGCTCAGGGAGCACTAGCGGGGGCTACAATGAGCAGTTCTTC
TRBJ2-7 | TRBD1 | TRBV6-6 | few | CASSYPYGQGSHEQYF | TGTGCCAGCAGTTACCCCTACGGACAGGGCTCCCACGAGCAGTACTTC
TRBJ1-4 | - | TRBV28 | - | CASSPYRVFDSGEKLFF | TGTGCCAGCAGTCCTTACAGGGTTTTTGATTCAGGGGAAAAACTGTTTTTT
TRBJ2-6 | - | TRBV5-1 | - | CASSSVISGANVLTF | TGCGCCAGCAGCTCCGTCATCTCTGGGGCCAACGTCCTGACTTTC
TRBJ1-2 | - | TRBV5-1 | - | CASAIQGPGARYSSYGYTF | TGCGCCAGCGCGATACAGGGACCAGGGGCAAGGTATAGTAGCTATGGCTACACCTTC
TRBJ2-5 | - | TRBV29-1 | few | CSARKKETQYF | TGCAGCGCTCGGAAGAAAGAGACCCAGTACTTC
TRBJ1-4 | - | TRBV12-3/TRBV12-4 | few | CASSVQGFNEKLFF | TGTGCCAGCAGTGTACAGGGCTTTAATGAAAAACTGTTTTTT
TRBJ1-1 | - | TRBV6-2/TRBV6-3 | - | CASSYSARGANTEAFF | TGTGCCAGCAGTTACTCCGCCCGAGGGGCGAACACTGAAGCTTTCTTT
TRBJ1-2 | - | TRBV12-3/TRBV12-4 | few | CASSLFGPGGYTF | TGTGCCAGCAGTTTATTCGGTCCAGGCGGCTACACCTTC
TRBJ2-3 | TRBD1 | TRBV6-1 | - | CASSATGGRTDTQYF | TGTGCCAGCAGCGCGACAGGGGGACGTACAGATACGCAGTATTTT
TRBJ1-2 | - | TRBV5-1 | - | CASSLDQGTYYGYTF | TGCGCCAGCAGCTTGGATCAGGGGACGTACTATGGCTACACCTTC
TRBJ2-1 | - | TRBV29-1 | - | CSPKRLEGSYNEQFF | TGCAGCCCTAAAAGACTGGAGGGCTCCTACAATGAGCAGTTCTTC
TRBJ2-4 | - | TRBV7-8 | few | CASSTGGHRGDIQYF | TGTGCCAGCAGCACGGGGGGACACCGGGGGGACATTCAGTACTTC
TRBJ1-5 | - | TRBV10-3 | once | CAIAMGLDSQPQHF | TGTGCCATCGCTATGGGGTTGGATAGTCAGCCCCAGCATTTT
TRBJ2-7 | TRBD1 | TRBV10-3 | few | CAISWTGDDDEQYF | TGTGCCATCAGTTGGACAGGGGATGACGACGAGCAGTACTTC